This is a list of T cell receptor beta chains from one sample in a study of PD-1 blockade in classical Hodgkin lymphoma. Method: immunoSEQ multiplex PCR; TCRdb's copy keeps in-frame clones and lacks some. The data contain 95,000 or so clones, over 70% of them singletons. This specimen was peripheral blood mononuclear cells (PBMCs), taken at baseline. Source of these receptors: a human donor with classical Hodgkin lymphoma. CDR3s leave out the opening cysteine and the closing phenylalanine or tryptophan. The D gene is left open where the match is weak.

TRBJ2-7	.	TRBV11-2	ASSPDRRTSSYEQY
TRBJ2-1	.	TRBV4-2	ASSPPGLGGEQF
TRBJ2-6	.	TRBV6-6	ASSYRAGSGANVLT
TRBJ2-1	.	TRBV15	ATSRAGLTYNEQF
TRBJ1-1	TRBD1	TRBV2	AGKADRANTEAF
TRBJ2-1	.	TRBV2	ASARGSFGF
TRBJ2-7	TRBD2	TRBV19	ASSTLAGTGEQY
TRBJ2-4	.	TRBV6-6	ASTSRAAKNIQY
TRBJ1-1	.	TRBV6-6	ASSLVNTEAF
TRBJ2-3	TRBD2	TRBV28	ASSPGLATDTQY
TRBJ2-7	.	TRBV10-3	AISTSAMSYEQY
TRBJ2-5	.	TRBV5-1	ASSLASLETQY
TRBJ1-1	TRBD1	TRBV4-2	ASSPGQGRGTEAF
TRBJ2-3	.	TRBV7-9	ASSLGGTDTQY
TRBJ1-2	.	TRBV6-5	ASSYSSYGYT
TRBJ1-2	TRBD1	TRBV11-2	ASSQQGGHTNYGYT
TRBJ1-3	.	TRBV5-1	ASSLTAQTGNTIY
TRBJ2-7	TRBD2	TRBV5-5	ASSSGLAGDEQY
TRBJ2-3	TRBD1	TRBV9	ASSIQGQGFTDTQY
TRBJ1-1	.	TRBV28	ATNTSPLNTEAF
TRBJ1-1	TRBD1	TRBV6-6	ASSPQGGWTEAF
TRBJ2-2	TRBD2	TRBV5-4	ASSAAGGPTGELF
TRBJ2-3	.	TRBV5-4	ASSAPRDTQY
TRBJ1-2	.	TRBV5-4	ASSGQGYGYT
TRBJ2-1	.	TRBV6-6	ASSYRLIGDNEQF
TRBJ1-2	.	TRBV28	ASSGIDGYT
TRBJ1-5	.	TRBV19	ASSIQSPSRDQPQH
TRBJ2-5	.	TRBV4-2	ASSPTRTHMMKTQY
TRBJ2-4	TRBD2	TRBV5-5	ASSLEAGGPIAKNIQY
TRBJ2-3	TRBD1	TRBV23-1	ASEAQGARDTQY
TRBJ1-2	TRBD1	TRBV19	ASIDSGGVYGYT
TRBJ2-1	TRBD2	TRBV5-4	ASSSGLAQISQF
TRBJ1-2	TRBD1	TRBV10-3	AISLDRAPNYGYT
TRBJ2-7	.	TRBV7-8	ASSLGTNYEQY
TRBJ2-1	TRBD1	TRBV5-6	ASSQTGLGNEQF
TRBJ1-2	.	TRBV15	ATSREHRANYGYT
TRBJ2-5	TRBD2	TRBV10-3	AISDGTTAETQY
TRBJ1-1	.	TRBV19	ASSRTVNTEAF
TRBJ2-2	.	TRBV6-4	ASSRDPVGELF
TRBJ2-7	.	TRBV19	ASSIAGADYEQY
TRBJ1-5	.	TRBV2	ASSAAGDGNQPQH
TRBJ1-1	.	TRBV11-2	ASSLEPGPNTEAF
TRBJ1-2	TRBD1	TRBV6-1	ASSDLTGSSGYT
TRBJ1-1	TRBD1	TRBV6-5	ASSSTGATEAF
TRBJ1-5	.	TRBV23-1	ASSQGQPQH
TRBJ1-1	.	TRBV6-5	ASSYLPPGAF
TRBJ1-4	.	TRBV10-2	ASNEGTKSEKLF
TRBJ2-1	TRBD2	TRBV4-2	ASSQELAGVNEQF
TRBJ2-1	TRBD1	TRBV10-1	ASSLSPGTGVNEQF
TRBJ2-5	.	TRBV7-9	ASSYPMGRGQETQY
TRBJ1-1	.	TRBV30	AWSVQWNTEAF
TRBJ2-3	TRBD2	TRBV6-1	ASSRTSVTDTQY